The 13 T cell receptor beta chains below come from one sample, sequenced in a study of cytomegalovirus exposure and HLA in healthy donors. Only in-frame clones appear in the TCRdb table, and some are missing; sequencing was by immunoSEQ multiplex PCR. The sample has some 240,000 clones, 80% to 90% seen once. Sequenced material: PBMCs. All receptors come from a woman in her late teens or twenties in good health and CMV-seropositive.

The V and J genes are TRBV2 and TRBJ1-1, with a weak D call TRBD1 (5 bases). The germline CDR1 and CDR2 sequences are SNHLY and FYNNEI. The length of the CDR3 is 13 residues. V gave up 6 bases and J gave up 4 bases, with 12 bases separating them. The CDR3: CASRPGGFTEAFF. CDR3 DNA sequence: TGTGCCAGCAGGCCGGGGGGTTTCACTGAAGCTTTCTTT.

The chain links TRBV28 to TRBJ2-1, with a possible D match to TRBD2 (6 bases). The germline V and J ends were trimmed by 6 bases and 6 bases, with 12 bases remaining between them. The CDR3 sequence is 13 residues long. CDR1 MDHEN and CDR2 SYDVKM come from the germline V gene. The CDR3 protein is CASSPGTFNEQFF. In DNA form, the CDR3 reads TGTGCCAGCAGCCCCGGGACTTTCAATGAGCAGTTCTTC.

V usage is TRBV29-1 and J usage is TRBJ2-2; D is undetermined. This CDR3 contains 12 residues. V dropped 7 bases and J dropped 7 bases, with 13 bases sitting between them. The germline CDR1 and CDR2 sequences are SQVTM and ANQGSEA. The CDR3 loop is CSGKRVNGELFF. CDR3 DNA: TGCAGCGGCAAACGGGTGAACGGGGAGCTGTTTTTT.

This chain joins TRBV10-3 and TRBJ1-1; 8 bases are a match to TRBD1. The V gene end was trimmed by 3 bases and the J gene end by 5 bases; junction bases not matched to a gene: 8. The CDR3 runs to 15 residues. CDR1 and CDR2 from the germline V gene are ENHRY and SYGVKD. The CDR3 DNA sequence: TGTGCCATCAGTGAACCCGACAGGGGCCTGACTGAAGCTTTCTTT. This codes for CAISEPDRGLTEAFF.

V is TRBV2 and J is TRBJ1-2; D might be TRBD1 (6 bases). The V gene lost 2 bases and the J gene lost 4 bases, with 14 bases spanning the gap. Germline V gene sequence: CDR1 SNHLY, CDR2 FYNNEI. This CDR3 is 15 amino acids long. The CDR3 DNA reads TGTGCCAGCAGTGAAATGCGGGGGCAAAGCTATGGCTACACCTTC. Protein product: CASSEMRGQSYGYTF. The full variable domain, rest sourced from reference TRBV2 and TRBJ1-2, is EPEVTQTPSHQVTQMGQEVILRCVPISNHLYFYWYRQILGQKVEFLVSFYNNEISEKSEIFDDQFSVERPDGSNFTLKIRSTKLEDSAMYFCASSEMRGQSYGYTFGSGTRLTVV.

The V gene is TRBV6-1, the J gene TRBJ2-3, with TRBD2 matching over 10 bases. The CDR3 covers 15 residues. Unmatched junction bases numbered 2, after V lost 3 bases and J lost 2 bases. Germline CDR1 and CDR2: MNHNS and SASEGT. CDR3 residues: CASSDSGGNTDTQYF. The CDR3 nucleotides read TGTGCCAGCAGTGATAGCGGGGGGAACACAGATACGCAGTATTTT.

The chain links TRBV11-1 to TRBJ2-7; no clear D. V gave up 5 bases and J gave up 1 base, with 6 bases separating them. This CDR3 comprises 12 residues. Germline assignment: CDR1 SGHAT and CDR2 FQDESV (reference sequence). The CDR3 here is CASSRTSYEQYF. For the CDR3, the DNA is TGTGCCAGCAGCCGCACTTCCTACGAGCAGTACTTC. The full variable domain, with the rest looked up from reference TRBV11-1 and TRBJ2-7, is EAEVAQSPRYKITEKSQAVAFWCDPISGHATLYWYRQILGQGPELLVQFQDESVVDDSQLPKDRFSAERLKGVDSTLKIQPAELGDSAMYLCASSRTSYEQYFGPGTRLTVT.

The CDR3 coding sequence is TGTGCCAGCAGCTTAACCCGGGGTTTAGAGACCCAGTACTTC. It yields the protein CASSLTRGLETQYF. The V gene is TRBV7-9, the J gene TRBJ2-5; weak D call: TRBD2 (5 bases). The germline CDR1 and CDR2 sequences are SEHNR and FQNEAQ (reference sequence). Trimming shortened V by 2 bases and J by 4 bases, and 11 bases separated the two germline ends. The CDR3 covers 14 residues.

In this sample, this clone turned up once. The CDR3 nucleotides are TGTGCCAGCTCACCATTGGGAGGGGGGGCGAACACTGAAGCTTTCTTT. This codes for CASSPLGGGANTEAFF. The chain employs TRBV18 and TRBJ1-1, with D tentatively TRBD1 (6 bases). Trimming cost V 2 bases and J 1 base, with 14 bases left between them. Germline CDR1 KGHSH, CDR2 LQKENI. The length of the CDR3 is 16 residues.

The CDR3 protein is CASSYGHPANYGYTF. CDR3 DNA: TGTGCCAGCAGTTATGGACACCCAGCTAACTATGGCTACACCTTC. This chain connects TRBV6-5 to TRBJ1-2, with D possibly matching TRBD1 (5 bases). Germline assignment: CDR1 MNHEY and CDR2 SVGAGI. CDR3 length equals 15 residues. The germline V and J ends were trimmed by 3 bases and 0 bases, with 11 bases remaining between them.

The chain uses TRBV29-1 and TRBJ1-1; no definite D call. Germline assignment: CDR1 SQVTM and CDR2 ANQGSEA. This CDR3 region has 14 residues. The V end lost 2 bases, the J end lost 1 base, and 11 bases lay between the germline ends. This CDR3 is CSVEYEAGNTEAFF. In DNA, the CDR3 is TGCAGCGTTGAATACGAGGCGGGGAACACTGAAGCTTTCTTT. Full variable domain (remainder filled in from reference TRBV29-1 and TRBJ1-1): SAVISQKPSRDICQRGTSLTIQCQVDSQVTMMFWYRQQPGQSLTLIATANQGSEATYESGFVIDKFPISRPNLTFSTLTVSNMSPEDSSIYLCSVEYEAGNTEAFFGQGTRLTVV.

This sequence joins TRBV5-3 and TRBJ2-5; 13 bases are shared with TRBD2. TRBV5-3 falls under the ORF class, with uncertain function. The trim removed 3 bases at V and 2 bases at J, leaving 10 bases unmatched. The CDR3 covers 18 residues. The DNA of the CDR3 is TGTGCCAGAAGCTCCTATAGGACTAGCGGGAGTCGGCAAGAGACCCAGTACTTC. This sequence encodes CARSSYRTSGSRQETQYF.

The gene calls are TRBV28 and TRBJ2-1; 8 bases fit TRBD1. Germline-derived CDR1 and CDR2 are MDHEN and SYDVKM. The junction had 11 bases not matched to a gene; V was cut back by 5 bases and J by 2 bases. This CDR3 has 17 residues. The CDR3 here is CASSTIRTGRTYNEQFF. The CDR3 coding sequence is TGTGCCAGCAGTACGATCCGGACAGGGAGGACCTACAATGAGCAGTTCTTC.